The 14 T cell receptor beta chains listed next were all sequenced from one sample in a study of OX40 agonist ivuxolimab in advanced cancers. Libraries were prepared by immunoSEQ multiplex PCR; TCRdb keeps only in-frame clonotypes and omits some of them. The table shows tens of thousands of clones, with around 77% occurring only once. The source material was CD4+ or CD8+ T cells sorted from blood, sampled in a trial of the OX40 agonist ivuxolimab. The receptors originated from an adult with an advanced solid tumor such as melanoma, head and neck, liver or kidney cancer.

This chain uses TRBV14 with TRBJ2-2; D not certain. Germline CDR1 SGHDN, CDR2 FVKESK. This CDR3 is built from 13 residues. V was trimmed by 5 bases and J by 4 bases, leaving 8 bases between them. The CDR3 here is CASSGAATGELFF. CDR3 in DNA: TGTGCCAGCAGCGGCGCGGCCACCGGGGAGCTGTTTTTT.

This clone is medium-sized (0.01 to 0.1%) in the sample. The CDR3: CASSLTDSQQYF. As DNA, the CDR3 is TGTGCCAGCTCCCTGACAGATTCTCAGCAGTACTTC. This chain uses TRBV7-9 with TRBJ2-7; possible D gene TRBD1, 5 bases. V shed 8 bases and J shed 8 bases, with 16 bases lying between them. The CDR3 extends over 12 amino acids. Germline values: CDR1 SEHNR, CDR2 FQNEAQ (reference sequence).

The chain joins TRBV5-1 to TRBJ2-2; 13 bases align to TRBD2. The CDR3 sequence is 17 residues long. Germline values: CDR1 SGHRS, CDR2 YFSETQ. V shed 4 bases, J shed 0 bases, and the junction held 3 bases outside the gene matches. CDR3 DNA sequence: TGCGCCAGCAGCCGTGGGACTAGCGGGGCGAACACCGGGGAGCTGTTTTTT. The encoded protein is CASSRGTSGANTGELFF.

The chain couples TRBV7-8 to TRBJ2-1; 7 nucleotides line up with TRBD2. Trimming at V came to 5 bases and at J to 15 bases, leaving 16 bases not matched to a gene. This CDR3 has 14 residues. Germline assignment: CDR1 SGHVS and CDR2 FQNEAQ. The CDR3 here is CASSPDRLATMGFF. The CDR3 DNA reads as TGTGCCAGCAGCCCAGATCGACTAGCCACAATGGGGTTCTTC.

The chain combines TRBV5-4 with TRBJ2-3; a weak D match, TRBD2 (6 bases). The CDR3 spans 13 residues. V was pared by 0 bases and J by 4 bases, with 6 bases between. Germline CDR1 reads SGHNT; CDR2 reads YYREEE (reference sequence). In DNA, the CDR3 is TGTGCCAGCAGCTTGGCTAGCGCAGATACGCAGTATTTT. Residues: CASSLASADTQYF.

The chain carries TRBV10-3 and TRBJ2-3, with D uncertain. Trimming shortened V by 2 bases and J by 4 bases, and 7 bases separated the two germline ends. Germline lookup yields CDR1 ENHRY and CDR2 SYGVKD. CDR3 size: 13 residues. In nucleotides, the CDR3 is TGTGCCATCAGTGAGGTTGGCGCAGATACGCAGTATTTT. This gives the protein CAISEVGADTQYF.

The chain is built from TRBV18 and TRBJ2-2; 8 bases are a match to TRBD1. The V gene end was trimmed by 2 bases and the J gene end by 4 bases; junction bases not matched to a gene: 12. This CDR3 has 18 amino acids. Germline CDR1 KGHSH, CDR2 LQKENI. The CDR3 sequence is CASSPSLGTGARTGELFF. The DNA for the CDR3 is TGTGCCAGCTCACCAAGCCTGGGGACAGGAGCCCGCACCGGGGAGCTGTTTTTT.

The rearrangement joins TRBV5-4 to TRBJ2-5, with a possible D match to TRBD2 (5 bases). CDR1 and CDR2 from the germline V gene are SGHNT and YYREEE (reference sequence). The CDR3 spans 16 residues. The germline V and J ends were trimmed by 2 bases and 2 bases, with 16 bases remaining between them. In nucleotides, the CDR3 is TGTGCCAGCAGCTTTGCCCCAGAACTAGTACAAGAGACCCAGTACTTC. Its protein product is CASSFAPELVQETQYF.

V usage is TRBV19 and J usage is TRBJ2-1, with D tentatively TRBD1 or TRBD2 (7 bases each). Trimming took off 6 bases at V and 10 bases at J, with 16 bases between the two ends. This CDR3 contains 13 residues. The germline V gene has CDR1 LNHDA and CDR2 SQIVND (reference sequence). The CDR3 DNA follows: TGTGCCAGTAGCAGGGGGGGAGGAGAAGAGCAGTTCTTC. Amino acid sequence: CASSRGGGEEQFF.

The chain is built from TRBV5-1 and TRBJ2-7, with 10 positions matching TRBD2. J was trimmed by 2 bases and V by 0 bases; bases with no gene match: 2. This CDR3 has 15 amino acids. Germline V gene lookup returns CDR1 SGHRS and CDR2 YFSETQ. CDR3 in DNA: TGCGCCAGCAGCTTGGTACTAGCGGGAACCTACGAGCAGTACTTC. It translates to CASSLVLAGTYEQYF.

About this clone itself: The same CDR3 arises from other DNA sequences in this sample as well. V is TRBV27 and J is TRBJ2-5; D remains unclear. CDR3 length: 14 amino acids. Germline values: CDR1 MNHEY, CDR2 SMNVEV (reference sequence). The germline V and J ends were trimmed by 5 bases and 4 bases, with 14 bases remaining between them. The CDR3 reads CASSTTRLGETQYF. The CDR3 nucleotides read TGTGCCAGCAGTACCACACGGTTGGGAGAGACCCAGTACTTC.

The chain couples TRBV7-9 to TRBJ2-5; 7 bases align to TRBD2. From germline, CDR1 is SEHNR and CDR2 FQNEAQ (reference sequence). Trimming cost V 7 bases and J 1 base; bases outside gene matches: 3. This CDR3 comprises 13 residues. CDR3 region: CASTGGGQETQYF. The CDR3 nucleotides are TGTGCCAGCACTGGGGGGGGCCAAGAGACCCAGTACTTC.

V is TRBV25-1 and J is TRBJ2-7, with unresolved D. CDR1 and CDR2 (germline): MGHDK, SYGVNS. The CDR3 has 16 amino acids. The V end lost 1 base, the J end lost 0 bases, and 13 bases lay between the germline ends. DNA for the CDR3: TGTGCCAGCAGTGAATTGCGAGCAGTGGGCTCCTACGAGCAGTACTTC. Its translation: CASSELRAVGSYEQYF.

This sequence joins TRBV4-2 and TRBJ2-2; either TRBD1 or TRBD2 may supply D (5 bases each). The germline V and J ends were trimmed by 4 bases and 6 bases, with 18 bases remaining between them. There are 16 residues in the CDR3. The germline V gene has CDR1 LGHNA and CDR2 YNFKEQ. The CDR3, as DNA: TGTGCCAGCAGCCGAGAGCACGGGACGGCCGCCGGGGAGCTGTTTTTT. Translating gives CASSREHGTAAGELFF.